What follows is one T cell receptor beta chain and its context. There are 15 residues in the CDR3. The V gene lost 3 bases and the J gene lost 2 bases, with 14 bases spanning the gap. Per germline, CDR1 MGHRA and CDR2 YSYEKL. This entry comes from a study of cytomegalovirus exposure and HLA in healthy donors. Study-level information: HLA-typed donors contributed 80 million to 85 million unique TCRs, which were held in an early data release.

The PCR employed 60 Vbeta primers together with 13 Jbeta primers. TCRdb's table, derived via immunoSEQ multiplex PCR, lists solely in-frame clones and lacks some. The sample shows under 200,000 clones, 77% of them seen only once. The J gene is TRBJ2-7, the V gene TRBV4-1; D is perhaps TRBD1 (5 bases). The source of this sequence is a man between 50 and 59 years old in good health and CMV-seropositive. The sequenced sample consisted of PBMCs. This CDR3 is CASSHPSTEPYEQYF. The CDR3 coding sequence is TGCGCCAGCAGCCACCCCTCGACAGAGCCCTACGAGCAGTACTTC.